Shown below are 2 T cell receptor beta chains from a single sample sequenced in a study of cytomegalovirus exposure and HLA in healthy donors. Vbeta (60) and Jbeta (13) primers were used in the PCR. Only in-frame clones appear in the TCRdb table, and some are missing; sequencing was by immunoSEQ multiplex PCR. The sample contains around 140,000 clones, roughly four fifths of which appear only once. Material: PBMCs. These receptors came from a woman between 45 and 60 years old in good health and CMV-seropositive.

The chain links TRBV5-1 to TRBJ2-7, with a tentative D call TRBD1 (6 bases). Germline V gives CDR1 SGHRS, CDR2 YFSETQ. The CDR3 covers 14 residues. Deletions cut 4 bases from V and 5 bases from J, with 16 bases between. The CDR3 coding sequence is TGCGCCAGCAGCCTCGGACAGCCTGGGGACGAGCAGTACTTC. It translates to CASSLGQPGDEQYF. The complete variable domain, with remaining parts taken from reference TRBV5-1 and TRBJ2-7, reads KAGVTQTPRYLIKTRGQQVTLSCSPISGHRSVSWYQQTPGQGLQFLFEYFSETQRNKGNFPGRFSGRQFSNSRSEMNVSTLELGDSALYLCASSLGQPGDEQYFGPGTRLTVT.

The V gene is TRBV27, the J gene TRBJ1-2; D ambiguous. Looked up from germline, CDR1 is MNHEY and CDR2 is SMNVEV (reference sequence). The CDR3 is made up of 14 amino acids. V gave up 5 bases and J gave up 4 bases, with 14 bases separating them. In DNA form, the CDR3 reads TGTGCCAGCAGTCCTCAGTCGTCCTTCTATGGCTACACCTTC. It encodes CASSPQSSFYGYTF.